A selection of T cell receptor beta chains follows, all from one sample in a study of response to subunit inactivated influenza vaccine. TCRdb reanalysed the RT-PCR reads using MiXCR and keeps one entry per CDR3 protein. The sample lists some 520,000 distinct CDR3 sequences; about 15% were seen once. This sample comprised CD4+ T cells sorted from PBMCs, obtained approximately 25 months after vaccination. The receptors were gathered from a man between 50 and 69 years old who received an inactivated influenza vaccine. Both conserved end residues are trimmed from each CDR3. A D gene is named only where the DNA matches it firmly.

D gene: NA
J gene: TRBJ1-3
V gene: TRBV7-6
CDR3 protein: ASSSFKSVFGTSGNTIY

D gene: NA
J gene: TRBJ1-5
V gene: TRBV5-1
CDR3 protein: ASRQGHQPQH

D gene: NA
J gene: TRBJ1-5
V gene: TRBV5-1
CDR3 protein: ASSFEAGVQPQH

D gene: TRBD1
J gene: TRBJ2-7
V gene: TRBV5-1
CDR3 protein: ASSLEGQGVGEQY

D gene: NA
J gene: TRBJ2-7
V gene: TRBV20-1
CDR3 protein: SVSGVSYEQY

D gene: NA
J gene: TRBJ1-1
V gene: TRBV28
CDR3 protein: ASSWDGRGEAF

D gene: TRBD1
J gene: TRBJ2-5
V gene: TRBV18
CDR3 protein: ASSPGQQETQY

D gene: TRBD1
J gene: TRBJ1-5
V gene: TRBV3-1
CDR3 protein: ASSHETGGRNQPQH

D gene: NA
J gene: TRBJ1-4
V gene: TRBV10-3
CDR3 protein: AIGARGEKLF

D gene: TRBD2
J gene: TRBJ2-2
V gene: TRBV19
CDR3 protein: ASGVGRGTGELF

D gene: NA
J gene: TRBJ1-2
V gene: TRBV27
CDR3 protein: ASSLSPVSYGYT

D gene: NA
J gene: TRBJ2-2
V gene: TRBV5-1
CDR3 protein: ASSLAPTGGLF

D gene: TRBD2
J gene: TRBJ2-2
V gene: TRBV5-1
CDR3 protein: ASSAPGLGAGELF

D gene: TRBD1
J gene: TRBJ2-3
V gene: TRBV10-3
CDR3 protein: AISGQGTRTDTQY

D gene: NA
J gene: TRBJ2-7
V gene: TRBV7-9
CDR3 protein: ASKEGVGHEQY

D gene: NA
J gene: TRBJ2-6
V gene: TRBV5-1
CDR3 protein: ASSLGDSGANVLT

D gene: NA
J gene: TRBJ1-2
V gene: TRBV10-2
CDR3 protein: ASSRMEGGYT

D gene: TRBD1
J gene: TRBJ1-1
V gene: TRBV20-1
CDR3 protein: SAGGQGKAF

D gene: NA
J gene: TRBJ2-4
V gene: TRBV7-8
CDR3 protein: ASVVGDIQY

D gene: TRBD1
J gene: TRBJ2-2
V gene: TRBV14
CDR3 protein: ARRQGPNTGELF

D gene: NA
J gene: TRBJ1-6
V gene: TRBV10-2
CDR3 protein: ASTGGWSSYNSPLH

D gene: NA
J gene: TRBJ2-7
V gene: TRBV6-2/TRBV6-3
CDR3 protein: ASSTINPVYSYEQY

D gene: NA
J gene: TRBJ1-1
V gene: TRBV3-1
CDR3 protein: ASSQDQPRTEAF

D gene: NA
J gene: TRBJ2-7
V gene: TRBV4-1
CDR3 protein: ASSQDGRGAQHYEQY

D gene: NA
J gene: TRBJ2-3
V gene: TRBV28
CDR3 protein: ASSSRVPDTQY

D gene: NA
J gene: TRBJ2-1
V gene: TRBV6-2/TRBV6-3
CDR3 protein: ASSYSGNAYNEQF

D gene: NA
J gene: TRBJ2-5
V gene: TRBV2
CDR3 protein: ASRVSGAKGETQY

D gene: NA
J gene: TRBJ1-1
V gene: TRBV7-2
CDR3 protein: ASSLRGAPTPEAF

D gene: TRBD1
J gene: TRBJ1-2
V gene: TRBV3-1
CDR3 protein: ASSPTRGVNYGYT

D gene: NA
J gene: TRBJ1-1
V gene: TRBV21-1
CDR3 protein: VYQGVNEAF

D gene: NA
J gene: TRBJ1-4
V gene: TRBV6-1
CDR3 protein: ASSRQQSATNEKLF

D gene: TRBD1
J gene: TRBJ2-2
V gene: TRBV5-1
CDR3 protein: ASSLGTGIAGELF

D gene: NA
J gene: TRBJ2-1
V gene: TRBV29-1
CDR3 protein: SVSRSSYNEQF

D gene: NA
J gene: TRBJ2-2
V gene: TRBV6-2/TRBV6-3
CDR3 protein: ASSPSGITTGELF

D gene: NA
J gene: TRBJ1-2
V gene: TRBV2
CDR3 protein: ASSEIQGYGYT

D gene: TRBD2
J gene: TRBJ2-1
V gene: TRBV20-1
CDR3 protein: SASLQRLAGGPVGDNEQF

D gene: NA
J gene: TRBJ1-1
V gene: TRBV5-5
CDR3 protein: ASSHMDSFTEAF

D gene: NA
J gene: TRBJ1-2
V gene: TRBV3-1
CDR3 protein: ASSQVGSTDGGYT

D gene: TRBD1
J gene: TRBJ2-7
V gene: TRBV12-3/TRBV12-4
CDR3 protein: ASSSTDRGEGHEQY

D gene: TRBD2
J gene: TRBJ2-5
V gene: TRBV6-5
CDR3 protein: ASSYGLAEEETQY

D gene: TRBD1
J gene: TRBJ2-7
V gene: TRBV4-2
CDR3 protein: ASSQTYGTGVFYEQY

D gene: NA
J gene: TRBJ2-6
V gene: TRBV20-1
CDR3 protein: SAKDVAGANVLT

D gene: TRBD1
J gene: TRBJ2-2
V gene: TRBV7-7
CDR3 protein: ASSPTGLNTGELF

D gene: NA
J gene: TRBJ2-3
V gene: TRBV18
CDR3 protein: ASSFSPRVEQY

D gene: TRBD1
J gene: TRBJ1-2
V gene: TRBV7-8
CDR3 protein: ASSTGQGRRIYT